This TCR beta chain originates from a study of cytomegalovirus exposure and HLA in healthy donors. Study as a whole: Earlier, 110 million or so unique TCR beta sequences were recovered from around 200 million T cells by an analysis.

The CDR3 loop spans 16 amino acids. With 1 base clipped from V and 1 base from J, the junction kept 6 bases outside the gene matches. Germline-derived CDR1 and CDR2 are MGHRA and YSYEKL. Vbeta (60) and Jbeta (13) primers were used in the PCR. TCRdb keeps only in-frame clones here, not all; method: immunoSEQ multiplex PCR. This sample has approximately 140,000 clones; around 83% occur once, and the top ten carry 3.5% to 5%. Sample: PBMCs. This sequence was found in a man aged 40-49 years in good health and CMV-seropositive. V gene TRBV4-1 combines with J gene TRBJ2-7; 8 nucleotides line up with TRBD1. The DNA for the CDR3 is TGCGCCAGCAGCCAAGCCGCGGACAGGGTGTCCTACGAGCAGTACTTC. Translated, it gives CASSQAADRVSYEQYF.